This paragraph reports one TCR beta chain. Its cognate antigen has yet to be identified. Base qualities are not provided; no much larger clone lies one nucleotide away. The cohort consisted of 600 to 700 healthy bone marrow donors. At the time of sampling, all cohort members were nominally healthy, though unrecorded immune exposures were likely present. The donor tested CMV seronegative, placing the donor among the roughly 400 seronegative members of the cohort. Every donor gave a peripheral blood sample, and the peripheral blood mononuclear cells from that sample were used for TCR beta sequencing. Genomic DNA was extracted from the blood cell samples with the Qiagen DNeasy Blood Extraction Kit. At the junction V is shortened by 5 bases and J by 4 bases, with 17 bases in between. The germline V gene (reference sequence) specifies LNHDA as CDR1 and SQIVND as CDR2. The CDR3 covers 15 residues, taking in both the cysteine and the phenylalanine. Of all the DNA, just the CDR3 is kept, 45 bases in frame from base 1.

This entry comes from a study of cytomegalovirus exposure and HLA in healthy donors (dated by TCRdb to about 2017). Background for the entire study: In an earlier analysis of fewer than 750 of the donors, about 270 Gb of sequence data and 100 million or so unique TCR beta sequences from about 179 million T cells were reported. Of the 300 to 500 genotyped donors, 65% to 90% were placed in the genetic ancestry cluster associated with self-reported Caucasian donors. Besides the first cohort of 500 to 700 subjects, a separate validation cohort made up of over 95 different subjects was used. Every discovery cohort repertoire had been produced on one sequencing platform. An early release covering roughly 600 HLA-typed donors comprised roughly 300 gigabases of sequencing data and around 86 million unique TCR sequences. A later genetic analysis took genome-wide SNP genotypes for 398 of the 666 donors and used that subset as a discovery cohort. The study used immunosequencing to profile the T cell repertoires of around 600 subjects and linked those repertoires to cytomegalovirus serostatus. Across about 380 genotyped donors of the cohort, an average of about 240,000 unique TCR beta nucleotide sequences per donor were sequenced, and around 19% of those sequences were non-productive. The study combined high-throughput TCR immunosequencing, statistical association of individual TCRs with disease status, and machine learning to predict cytomegalovirus infection status. Rather than using new phenotypic data, the later analysis identified candidate immune exposures from TCR beta sequences and from how often those sequences occurred across donors. Class I and class II HLA loci were covered by the typing at four-digit resolution. A later analysis re-examined previously published TCR beta repertoires from more than 650 donors and added high-resolution HLA genotyping to investigate patterns of TCR occurrence. Donor age, sex, ethnicity and CMV serostatus were compiled together with the repertoire data. An earlier analysis of 587 of the donors used high-throughput TCR beta sequencing to judge whether each TCR beta V gene segment behaved as functional or pseudogenic. The study aimed to test whether cataloging public T cell receptors could reveal signatures of past pathogen exposure. Because of strong linkage in the cohort, 5 or 6 DR-DQ haplotypes were treated as single units for association and clustering. Typing coverage differed by locus: A, B, C, DRB1 and DQB1 were typed in roughly 629-640 donors, DQA1 in about 500, DPA1 in 600 to 610, and DPB1 in 400 to 490.

Receptor libraries were prepared by the immunoSEQ multiplex PCR assay. The multiplex PCR relied on a mix of 60 forward primers for TCR Vbeta segments and 13 reverse primers for TCR Jbeta segments. Amplification of the CDR3 region of rearranged TCR beta genes was performed with a multiplex PCR assay on genomic DNA. On the Illumina HiSeq System, the amplified TCR beta libraries were sequenced as 87-base-pair reads. In the paper's pipeline: A later analysis tallied 75 million to 85 million unique TCR beta chains across the 666 repertoires, and about 12 million of those chains were shared by two or more donors. A nearest-neighbor algorithm error-corrected the raw reads and collapsed the reads into unique sequences, merging closely related sequences to remove PCR and sequencing errors. V, D and J gene segments were assigned by aligning CDR3 sequences to IMGT reference sequences. For a sequence to be retained, a match of at least six nucleotides was required to both a V gene segment and a J gene segment. A rearrangement counted as productive if the CDR3 had no stop codons and remained in frame with V and J, and every other rearrangement counted as non-productive. CDR3 was defined according to IMGT convention as the region running from the second conserved V-encoded cysteine to the conserved J-encoded phenylalanine. The earlier analysis of about 530 of the donors excluded any sequence lacking an unambiguous match to a single V gene segment. An earlier analysis of 587 of the donors classified V segments as functional when productive rearrangements were above 56.7% and as segregating when the standard deviation between donors was above 5%. To diagnose cytomegalovirus status from the catalog of TCR beta chain sequences, a statistical classification framework was built. A later analysis assigned V and J genes by comparing TCR nucleotide sequences with IMGT/GENE-DB human TR gene sequences. Using the TCRdist pipeline, a later analysis assigned CDR3 sequences along with most-parsimonious VDJ recombination scenarios. In a later analysis, every TCR beta chain was defined by the combination of its CDR3 amino acid sequence and its V-gene family, and reads without a unique V-gene family were dropped. In a later analysis, around 650 highly shared, low-generation-probability nucleotide sequences were removed to address suspected cross-contamination and a sequencing artifact. For each public chain, a later analysis derived a clonal expansion index from normalized ranks of inferred template counts within each repertoire. In a later analysis, generation probabilities were computed with a VDJ recombination model fitted to out-of-frame rearrangements, and the resulting probabilities were checked against IGoR. In a later analysis, TCR-TCR, TCR-HLA and TCR-CMV co-occurrence was scored with hypergeometric tests, and a repertoire-size bias correction was applied to TCR pairs. In a later analysis, false discovery rates were estimated by permuting HLA or CMV assignments 20 times. A later analysis grouped co-occurring TCRs with DBSCAN, adding TCRdist sequence similarity when clustering within HLA-allele-positive subsets. For co-occurrence clustering, repertoires with fewer than 30,000 or more than 120,000 public chains were excluded, along with five or six repertoires with anomalous nucleotide sharing. What TCRdb holds here is the immuneACCESS table cut down to in-frame rearrangements. Part of the clones is not present; checked against another copy, under half of the missing clones reflect an unresolved V gene, and the others are unexplained. For V, J and clone size, that table is used; D and trimming come from the DNA. In all, the sample holds hundreds of thousands of clones, and approximately 79% of those were seen once. Approximately 1.8% of the sample is taken by the ten largest.

Beyond this particular receptor, the publication reports: The authors suggested that the approach could potentially be generalized to other disease states and immunological phenotypes. Compared with equally common non-associated chains, HLA-associated TCR beta chains in a later analysis were more clonally expanded and had lower generation probabilities. Because the 87-base-pair reads could not distinguish some IMGT-functional V segments, including TRBV6-2 and TRBV6-3, those segments were excluded. Linkage disequilibrium might explain the correlated functional status among segregating V segments, but an unknown experimental factor could not be excluded. The earlier analysis of about 600 of the donors excluded roughly 17 rarely observed V segments, including chromosome 9 orphons, because counts were too low. Compared with the roughly 700-donor mean, donors in an Asian-associated ancestry cluster had fewer N-insertions in productive TCRs, according to a later genetic analysis. Specific HLA alleles were associated with around 18,000 TCR beta sequences at a false discovery rate of 0.05 in a later analysis. Only TCR beta chains were sequenced in this cohort, and the absence of alpha or paired-chain data limited detectable features. The presence/absence analyses assumed that sequencing depth was roughly uniform across donors, and that assumption may not be true. A total of 150 or so TCR beta chains were listed by the study as associated with cytomegalovirus. Most CMV-associated TCR beta chains appeared to be HLA-restricted in a later analysis, and the HLA associations seemed to be driven largely by CMV exposure. Most TCR sequences were seen in very few donors, while some public TCRs were found in many individuals. In vitro tests confirmed that a few of the cytomegalovirus-associated TCR beta chains recognize cytomegalovirus antigens. The only immune exposure information available for the cohort was CMV serostatus. In a later analysis, the rate of TCR association differed among HLA loci, with DRB1 alleles having the most associated TCRs and HLA-C alleles having the fewest. A further reported finding was that TCR beta sequences accurately predicted the HLA-A and HLA-B alleles for most subjects in the first cohort. According to a later analysis, parvovirus B19, influenza, CMV and Epstein-Barr virus appeared linked to several top co-occurrence clusters. Because HLA typing was missing for some donors at each locus, association tests included only the typed subset. A cluster of highly shared sequence variants was judged likely to be a technical artifact of the sequencing pipeline. An earlier analysis of approximately 500 of the donors showed that most TCR beta V segments appeared in productive rearrangements either about 87% or about 30% of the time, which broadly matched IMGT annotations. Cytomegalovirus status was reported to be diagnosed by the classifier with high specificity and sensitivity in both the original and validation cohorts. An association between a missense DCLRE1C variant and V-gene and J-gene trimming of TCR beta chains was found in a later genetic analysis and replicated in an independent cohort. When HLA alleles, especially DR and DQ, strongly co-occurred, attributing TCR associations to individual alleles was difficult.

The chain links TRBV19 with TRBJ1-1; the D gene is possibly TRBD1, with 6 bases matching. This TCR derives from a male donor in good health and CMV-seronegative. The sequenced material came from PBMCs. The CDR3 region: CASSRNRVSGTEAFF. The nucleotide sequence is given as TGTGCCAGTAGTCGGAACAGGGTATCGGGCACTGAAGCTTTCTTT.